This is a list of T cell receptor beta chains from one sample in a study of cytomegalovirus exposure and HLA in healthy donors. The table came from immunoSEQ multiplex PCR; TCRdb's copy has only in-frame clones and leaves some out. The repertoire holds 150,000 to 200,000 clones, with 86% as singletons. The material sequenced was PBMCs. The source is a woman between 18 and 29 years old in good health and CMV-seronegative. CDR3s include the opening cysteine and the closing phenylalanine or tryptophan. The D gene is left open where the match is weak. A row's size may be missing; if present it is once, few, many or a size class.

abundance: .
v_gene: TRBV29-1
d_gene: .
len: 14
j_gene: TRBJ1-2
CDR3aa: CSVEEAGGNYGYTF
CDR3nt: TGCAGCGTTGAAGAAGCGGGGGGTAACTATGGCTACACCTTC

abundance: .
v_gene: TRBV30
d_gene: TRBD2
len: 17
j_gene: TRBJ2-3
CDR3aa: CAWSPPGLAGFTDTQYF
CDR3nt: TGTGCCTGGAGTCCCCCCGGGTTAGCGGGGTTCACAGATACGCAGTATTTT

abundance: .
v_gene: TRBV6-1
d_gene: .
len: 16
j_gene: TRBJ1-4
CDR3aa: CASSGEVGSTNEKLFF
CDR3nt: TGTGCCAGCAGTGGGGAGGTGGGTTCAACTAATGAAAAACTGTTTTTT

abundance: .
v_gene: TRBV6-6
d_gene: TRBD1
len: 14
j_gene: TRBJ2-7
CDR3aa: CASGDRESLYEQYF
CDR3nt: TGTGCCAGCGGGGACAGGGAGTCTCTATACGAGCAGTACTTC

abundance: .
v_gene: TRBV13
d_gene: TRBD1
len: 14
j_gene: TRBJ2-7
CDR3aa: CASSLAQGVYEQYF
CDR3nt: TGTGCCAGCAGCTTAGCTCAGGGGGTTTACGAGCAGTACTTC

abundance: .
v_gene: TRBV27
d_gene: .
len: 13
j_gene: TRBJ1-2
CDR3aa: CASSLAGAPGYTF
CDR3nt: TGTGCCAGCAGTTTAGCAGGGGCGCCTGGCTACACCTTC

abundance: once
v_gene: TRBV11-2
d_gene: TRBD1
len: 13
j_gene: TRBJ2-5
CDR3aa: CASSLGQQETQYF
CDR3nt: TGTGCCAGCAGCCTGGGACAGCAAGAGACCCAGTACTTC

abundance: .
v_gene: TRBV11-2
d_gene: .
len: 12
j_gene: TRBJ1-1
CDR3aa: CASSSAYTEAFF
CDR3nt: TGTGCCAGCAGCTCCGCGTACACTGAAGCTTTCTTT

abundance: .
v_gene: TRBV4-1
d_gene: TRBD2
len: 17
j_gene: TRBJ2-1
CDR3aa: CASSQDASGSSYNEQFF
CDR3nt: TGCGCCAGCAGCCAAGACGCTAGCGGGAGCTCCTACAATGAGCAGTTCTTC

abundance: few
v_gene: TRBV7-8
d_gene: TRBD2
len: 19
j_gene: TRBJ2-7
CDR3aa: CASSLIQSGTTSFRYEQYF
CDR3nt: TGTGCCAGCAGCTTAATTCAATCCGGGACTACTAGTTTTCGGTACGAGCAGTACTTC

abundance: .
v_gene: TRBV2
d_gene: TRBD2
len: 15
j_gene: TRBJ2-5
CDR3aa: CASGGTSASQETQYF
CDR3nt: TGTGCCAGCGGCGGGACTAGCGCCAGTCAAGAGACCCAGTACTTC

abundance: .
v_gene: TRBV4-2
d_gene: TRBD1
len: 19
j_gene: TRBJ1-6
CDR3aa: CASSQNFWGIDRGYSPLHF
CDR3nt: TGTGCCAGCAGCCAAAATTTTTGGGGGATCGACAGGGGATACTCACCCCTCCACTTT

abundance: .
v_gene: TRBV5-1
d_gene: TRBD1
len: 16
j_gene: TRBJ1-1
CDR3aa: CASRSWADRENTEAFF
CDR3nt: TGCGCCAGCAGGTCGTGGGCGGACAGGGAGAACACTGAAGCTTTCTTT

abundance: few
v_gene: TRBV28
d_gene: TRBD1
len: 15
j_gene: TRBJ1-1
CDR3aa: CASSLLGTGGTEAFF
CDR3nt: TGTGCCAGCAGTTTATTGGGGACAGGGGGCACTGAAGCTTTCTTT

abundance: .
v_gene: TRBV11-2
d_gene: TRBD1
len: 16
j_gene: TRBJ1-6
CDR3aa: CASSPDRVIGNSPLHF
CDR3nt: TGTGCCAGCAGCCCAGACAGGGTGATAGGTAATTCACCCCTCCACTTT

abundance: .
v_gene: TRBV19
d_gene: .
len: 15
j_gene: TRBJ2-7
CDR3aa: CASSPDQYNLVGQYF
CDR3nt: TGTGCCAGTAGTCCCGACCAATACAATCTAGTCGGGCAGTACTTC

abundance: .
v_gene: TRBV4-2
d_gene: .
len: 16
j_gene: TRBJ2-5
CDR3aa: CASSQAGGTTQETQYF
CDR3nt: TGTGCCAGCAGCCAAGCGGGCGGGACCACACAAGAGACCCAGTACTTC

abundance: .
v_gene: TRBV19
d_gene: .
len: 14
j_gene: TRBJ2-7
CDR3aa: CASSHRSSSREQYF
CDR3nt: TGTGCCAGTAGTCACCGATCTAGCTCCAGGGAGCAGTACTTC

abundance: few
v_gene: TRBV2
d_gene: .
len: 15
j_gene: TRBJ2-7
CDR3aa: CASSDEQLGAYEQYF
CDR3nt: TGTGCCAGCAGTGACGAGCAACTAGGCGCCTACGAGCAGTACTTC

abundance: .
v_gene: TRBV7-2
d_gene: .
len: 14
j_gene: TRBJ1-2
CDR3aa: CASSLDSANYGYTF
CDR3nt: TGTGCCAGCAGCTTAGATTCCGCTAACTATGGCTACACCTTC

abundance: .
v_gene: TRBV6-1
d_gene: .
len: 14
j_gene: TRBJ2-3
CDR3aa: CASSHSFGTDTQYF
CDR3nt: TGTGCCAGCAGCCATAGTTTCGGCACAGATACGCAGTATTTT

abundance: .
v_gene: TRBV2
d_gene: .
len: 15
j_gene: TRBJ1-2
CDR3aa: CASSLHRVFVDGYTF
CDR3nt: TGTGCCAGCAGTCTTCACAGGGTTTTTGTCGATGGCTACACCTTC

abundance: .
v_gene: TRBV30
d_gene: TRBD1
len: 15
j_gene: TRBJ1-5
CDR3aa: CAWSTGTGLFQPQHF
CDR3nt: TGTGCCTGGAGTACAGGGACAGGGCTATTTCAGCCCCAGCATTTT

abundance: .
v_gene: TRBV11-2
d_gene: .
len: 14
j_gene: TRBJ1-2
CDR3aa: CASSLGSRPHASTF
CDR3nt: TGTGCCAGCAGCTTAGGAAGTCGGCCACACGCTAGCACCTTC

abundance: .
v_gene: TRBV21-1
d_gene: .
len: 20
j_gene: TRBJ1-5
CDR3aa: CASSKVVLQAFPVASQPQHF
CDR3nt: TGTGCCAGCAGCAAAGTTGTATTACAGGCTTTCCCGGTGGCAAGTCAGCCCCAGCATTTT

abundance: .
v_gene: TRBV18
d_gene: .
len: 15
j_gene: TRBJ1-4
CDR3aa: CASSLQQATNEKLFF
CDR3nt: TGTGCCAGCTCACTCCAACAGGCGACTAATGAAAAACTGTTTTTT